What follows are 8 T cell receptor beta chains derived from one specimen sequenced in a study of OX40 agonist ivuxolimab in advanced cancers. Sequenced by immunoSEQ multiplex PCR; TCRdb stores in-frame clones only, minus some. The profile shows 65,000 to 95,000 clones, around 86% of them singletons. The specimen comprised CD4+ or CD8+ T cells sorted from blood, sampled in a trial of the OX40 agonist ivuxolimab. Every receptor here comes from an adult with an advanced solid tumor such as melanoma, head and neck, liver or kidney cancer.

This clone was detected a few times. V gene TRBV5-1 combines with J gene TRBJ1-4; no definite D call. This CDR3 region has 14 residues. The V gene's germline CDR1 is SGHRS and CDR2 YFSETQ. The germline V and J ends were trimmed by 4 bases and 0 bases, with 7 bases remaining between them. The CDR3 region is CASSRESTNEKLFF. Here the CDR3 DNA reads TGCGCCAGCAGCCGAGAATCAACTAATGAAAAACTGTTTTTT.

The CDR3 sequence: CASSPSGTETYEQYF. The CDR3, as DNA: TGTGCCAGCAGCCCGTCCGGGACAGAGACCTACGAGCAGTACTTC. The chain links TRBV7-2 to TRBJ2-7, with 7 bases that match TRBD1. Germline values: CDR1 SGHTA, CDR2 FQGNSA. With 5 bases clipped from V and 2 bases from J, the junction kept 9 bases outside the gene matches. CDR3 length equals 15 residues.

This rearrangement joins TRBV9 to TRBJ1-1, with 10 nucleotides matching TRBD1. The length of the CDR3 is 14 residues. Per the germline V gene, CDR1 is SGDLS and CDR2 is YYNGEE. Germline trimming cut 3 bases from V and 5 bases from J; bases unmatched to any gene: 4. CDR3 sequence: CASSAGQGRTEAFF. The CDR3 region has the DNA TGTGCCAGCAGCGCGGGACAGGGGAGAACTGAAGCTTTCTTT.

The J gene is TRBJ1-5, the V gene TRBV7-3; TRBD1 is a possible D gene (5 bases). CDR1 and CDR2 (germline): SGHTA, FQGTGA. V lost 5 bases to trimming and J lost 7 bases, with 12 bases between them. The CDR3 spans 13 residues. The CDR3 loop is CASSIQSGQPQHF. The DNA for the CDR3 is TGTGCCAGCAGCATCCAATCAGGGCAGCCCCAGCATTTT.

The chain links TRBV5-1 to TRBJ2-2, with D unresolved. Germline assignment: CDR1 SGHRS and CDR2 YFSETQ. The CDR3 is 16 residues long. Trimming stripped 1 base from V and 1 base from J, with 11 bases between. The CDR3 region is CASSLSGVGNTGELFF. The CDR3 nucleotides read TGCGCCAGCAGCTTGTCTGGGGTGGGGAACACCGGGGAGCTGTTTTTT.

The rearrangement uses TRBV18 and TRBJ1-1, with D tentatively TRBD1 (6 bases). Germline loops: CDR1 KGHSH, CDR2 LQKENI. This CDR3 has 15 amino acids. Trimming removed 4 bases at V and 1 base at J, with 13 bases between. CDR3 amino acids: CASSLKQGGNTEAFF. In nucleotides, the CDR3 is TGTGCCAGCTCACTTAAACAGGGCGGGAACACTGAAGCTTTCTTT.

The rearrangement joins TRBV27 to TRBJ2-7, with 7 bases that match TRBD1. This CDR3 spans 15 amino acids. V lost 5 bases to trimming and J lost 0 bases; unmatched junction nucleotides: 7. Germline CDR1 is MNHEY and CDR2 is SMNVEV (reference sequence). This chain's CDR3 is CASSPRTGSSYEQYF. The DNA of the CDR3 is TGTGCCAGCAGTCCGAGGACAGGTAGCTCCTACGAGCAGTACTTC.

The J gene is TRBJ2-2, the V gene TRBV11-3; possible D gene TRBD1, 6 bases. Trimming took off 6 bases at V and 3 bases at J, with 11 bases between the two ends. The germline V gene has CDR1 SGHNT and CDR2 YENEEA. The CDR3 covers 14 residues. The CDR3 reads CASSWDIYTGELFF. The CDR3 nucleotides are TGTGCCAGCAGTTGGGACATCTACACCGGGGAGCTGTTTTTT.